The clone carrying this T cell receptor (beta chain) was detected a few times. Antigen: not known. TCRdb independently ran MiXCR on the reads; one entry per CDR3 protein. The profile shows hundreds of thousands of distinct CDR3 sequences, about 44% of them singletons. This sample was included in a study of T cell repertoires in cytomegalovirus infection. The wider study: Public TCR beta signatures marked donors with CMV infection and the matching HLA. Whole-study findings and limits: Of the TCR beta families, the public ones yielded a cumulative frequency that identified carriers of CMV plus the relevant HLA.

Germline CDR1 is SGHRS and CDR2 is YFSETQ. The CDR3 contains 14 residues. Trimming cost V 0 bases and J 7 bases, with 13 bases left between them. This sample comprised cultured PBMCs, obtained from culture after CMV antigen stimulation. The receptor's source is a human donor in good health (CMV status not recorded). Some clones in this sample may be carry-over from other donors' samples. The chain uses TRBV5-1 and TRBJ1-2; no reliable D call. Here the CDR3 reads CASSLEGSGSGYTF. The CDR3 DNA reads as TGCGCCAGCAGCTTGGAGGGTTCTGGGTCTGGCTACACCTTC.